The 20 T cell receptor beta chains below were found in one sample sequenced in a study of T cell responses to AZD1222 COVID-19 vaccine. Some clones are missing from TCRdb's copy, which holds only in-frame ones; the method was immunoSEQ multiplex PCR. The sample lists 140,000 to 150,000 clones, 85% to 90% occurring once. The specimen comprised peripheral blood, sampled on day 0 of AZD1222 vaccination. The receptors shown here come from an adult in good health.

The chain has TRBV3-1 (or the pseudogene TRBV3-2) and TRBJ2-7; possibly TRBD1 or TRBD2 for D (6 bases each). Germline CDR1 LGHDT, CDR2 YNNKEL (reference sequence). The CDR3 totals 15 residues. V was shortened by 3 bases and J by 3 bases, with 15 bases between the two germline ends. The CDR3 region has the DNA TGTGCCAGCAGCCATGGGGGGCATGGCTACTACGAGCAGTACTTC. Translated: CASSHGGHGYYEQYF.

The V and J genes are TRBV5-4 and TRBJ2-1, with D possibly being TRBD1 or TRBD2 (5 bases each). Germline CDR1 is SGHNT and CDR2 is YYREEE (reference sequence). V gave up 4 bases and J gave up 1 base, with 18 bases separating them. The CDR3 contains 17 residues. CDR3 residues: CASSAPPGRHSYNEQFF. CDR3 in DNA: TGTGCCAGCAGCGCGCCGCCGGGACGCCATTCCTACAATGAGCAGTTCTTC.

The chain has TRBV7-9 and TRBJ1-3, with unresolved D. V lost 6 bases and J lost 4, with 13 bases in between. The CDR3 is 14 residues long. From germline, CDR1 is SEHNR and CDR2 FQNEAQ (reference sequence). Here the CDR3 DNA reads TGTGCCAGCAGAGAAACTCAGGCCGGAAACACCATATATTTT. The encoded protein is CASRETQAGNTIYF.

In this sample, this clone turned up once. V is TRBV27 and J is TRBJ1-6; 9 bases align to TRBD1. V shed 6 bases and J 7 bases; nucleotides not matched to a gene: 4. The CDR3 loop spans 14 amino acids. Germline assignment: CDR1 MNHEY and CDR2 SMNVEV (reference sequence). This CDR3 is CASRRQGDNSPLHF. In DNA form, the CDR3 reads TGTGCCAGCAGGCGACAGGGGGACAATTCACCCCTCCACTTT.

As concerns this clone: The same CDR3 arises from other DNA sequences in this sample as well. The V call is TRBV28, the J call TRBJ1-3; D unresolved. With 1 base removed from V and 2 bases from J, the gap between germline ends came to 6 bases. The V gene's germline CDR1 is MDHEN and CDR2 SYDVKM. This CDR3 spans 14 amino acids. CDR3 amino acids: CASSLSGAGNTIYF. Here the CDR3 DNA reads TGTGCCAGCAGTTTATCGGGAGCTGGAAACACCATATATTTT.

The J gene is TRBJ1-5, the V gene TRBV7-8; 7 bases map to TRBD1. CDR3 size: 16 residues. From germline, CDR1 is SGHVS and CDR2 FQNEAQ. J was trimmed by 3 bases and V by 5 bases; bases with no gene match: 10. DNA of the CDR3: TGTGCCAGCAGCCAGCTACCGGGACAGAACAATCAGCCCCAGCATTTT. It specifies CASSQLPGQNNQPQHF.

The rearrangement uses TRBV2 and TRBJ2-3, with TRBD2 identical over 11 bases. Trimming took 6 bases from V and 3 from J; bases not matched to a gene: 5. This CDR3 has 15 residues. The germline V gene encodes CDR1 SNHLY and CDR2 FYNNEI. CDR3 sequence: CASRISGGATDTQYF. CDR3 nucleotide sequence: TGTGCCAGCAGGATTAGCGGGGGGGCGACAGATACGCAGTATTTT.

This rearrangement joins TRBV5-1 to TRBJ2-1, with 14 bases fitting TRBD2. Germline CDR1 reads SGHRS; CDR2 reads YFSETQ. V was pared by 3 bases and J by 6 bases, with 2 bases of the junction left unmatched. The CDR3 runs 15 residues. In nucleotides, the CDR3 is TGCGCCAGCAGCTCGGGACTAGCGGGGGCCAATGAGCAGTTCTTC. Translation gives CASSSGLAGANEQFF.

The rearrangement links TRBV3-1 (or the pseudogene TRBV3-2) to TRBJ1-1; D possibly corresponds to TRBD1 (5 bases). Germline V lookup: CDR1 LGHDT, CDR2 YNNKEL (reference sequence). This CDR3 is 15 amino acids long. Trimming removed 7 bases at V and 2 bases at J, with 17 bases between. CDR3 residues: CASTLTVKTNTEAFF. DNA for the CDR3: TGTGCCAGCACCCTGACAGTAAAGACCAACACTGAAGCTTTCTTT.

The chain joins TRBV4-1 to TRBJ1-6; perhaps TRBD1 as D (6 bases). CDR1 and CDR2 (germline): MGHRA, YSYEKL. The V end was cut by 2 bases, the J end by 6 bases, with 11 bases between. The CDR3 is 15 residues long. CDR3 amino acids: CASSQQGQTNSPLHF. The CDR3 bases are TGCGCCAGCAGCCAACAAGGACAGACTAATTCACCCCTCCACTTT.

This rearrangement joins TRBV6-1 to TRBJ1-2, with 9 bases aligning to TRBD1. The CDR3 consists of 18 residues. CDR1 is MNHNS, CDR2 SASEGT, per germline. V lost 2 bases to trimming and J lost 6 bases; unmatched junction nucleotides: 16. CDR3 amino acids: CASSEKSGTGRNGNGYTF. The CDR3 DNA reads as TGTGCCAGCAGTGAAAAATCCGGGACAGGGCGAAACGGGAATGGCTACACCTTC.

The rearrangement joins TRBV5-4 to TRBJ2-1; 9 bases are shared with TRBD2. The germline gives CDR1 SGHNT, CDR2 YYREEE (reference sequence). The CDR3 has 15 residues. With V trimmed by 0 bases and J by 7 bases, 5 bases remained unmatched. The CDR3 bases are TGTGCCAGCAGCTTGGTAGGCGGGGGGGCAAATGAGCAGTTCTTC. This sequence encodes CASSLVGGGANEQFF.

CDR3 sequence reads: CASSRGLAGTTDTQYF. The CDR3 nucleotides read TGTGCCAGCAGCCGAGGACTAGCGGGGACCACAGATACGCAGTATTTT. This sequence joins TRBV4-2 and TRBJ2-3; 12 bases match TRBD2. This CDR3 has 16 residues. Germline V gives CDR1 LGHNA, CDR2 YNFKEQ. V shed 4 bases and J 2 bases; nucleotides not matched to a gene: 4.

The chain uses TRBV11-2 and TRBJ2-3; possibly TRBD2 for D (5 bases). In germline, CDR1 is SGHAT, CDR2 FQNNGV. V was trimmed by 0 bases and J by 1 base, leaving 14 bases between them. The CDR3 is 17 amino acids. The CDR3 spells CASSLDPGGLRTDTQYF. The CDR3 DNA follows: TGTGCCAGCAGCTTAGATCCGGGCGGGTTGCGCACAGATACGCAGTATTTT.

The J gene is TRBJ1-1, the V gene TRBV28; D unclear. Trimming shortened V by 8 bases and J by 3 bases, and 16 bases separated the two germline ends. This CDR3 comprises 14 residues. Germline-derived CDR1 and CDR2 are MDHEN and SYDVKM. The CDR3 DNA is TGTGCCAGCGGAGAGGGAATCAGGTACACTGAAGCTTTCTTT. Its protein product is CASGEGIRYTEAFF.

This clone was recorded once. The chain couples TRBV6-5 to TRBJ2-7, with TRBD2 matching 8 bases. The CDR3 is 13 residues long. CDR1 is MNHEY, CDR2 SVGAGI, per germline. The trim removed 5 bases at V and 5 bases at J, leaving 5 bases unmatched. CDR3 in DNA: TGTGCCAGCAGTCGCGGGGGGTTGGACGAGCAGTACTTC. Its translation: CASSRGGLDEQYF.

The chain carries TRBV6-5 and TRBJ1-2; 7 nucleotides agree with TRBD1. With V trimmed by 6 bases and J by 8 bases, 6 bases remained unmatched. The CDR3 extends over 12 amino acids. Germline CDR1 reads MNHEY; CDR2 reads SVGAGI. CDR3 bases: TGTGCCAGCAGGGACAGGTTGGTCGGCTACACCTTC. Residues: CASRDRLVGYTF.

The chain couples TRBV24-1 to TRBJ1-2, with D tentatively TRBD1 (5 bases). Germline V gene lookup returns CDR1 KGHDR and CDR2 SFDVKD. The CDR3 is made up of 12 amino acids. Deletions cut 7 bases from V and 3 bases from J, with 8 bases between. The CDR3 here is CATRDRYYGYTF. In DNA, the CDR3 is TGTGCCACCAGAGACAGATACTATGGCTACACCTTC.

The genes are TRBV19 and TRBJ1-1; D may be TRBD1 (6 bases). Trimming took 3 bases from V and 0 from J, leaving 14 bases between them. The germline CDR1 and CDR2 sequences are LNHDA and SQIVND (reference sequence). CDR3 length equals 16 residues. CDR3: CASSIAGAPVNTEAFF. In DNA, the CDR3 is TGTGCCAGTAGTATTGCGGGGGCTCCGGTGAACACTGAAGCTTTCTTT.

In this sample, this clone turned up a few times. The chain recombines TRBV5-4 with TRBJ1-3; the D is unclear. The CDR3 has 14 residues. Trimming took off 9 bases at V and 2 bases at J, with 15 bases between the two ends. CDR1 is SGHNT, CDR2 YYREEE, per germline (reference sequence). The CDR3, as DNA: TGTGCCACTGACGACGGAAATCCTGGAAACACCATATATTTT. Encoded protein: CATDDGNPGNTIYF.